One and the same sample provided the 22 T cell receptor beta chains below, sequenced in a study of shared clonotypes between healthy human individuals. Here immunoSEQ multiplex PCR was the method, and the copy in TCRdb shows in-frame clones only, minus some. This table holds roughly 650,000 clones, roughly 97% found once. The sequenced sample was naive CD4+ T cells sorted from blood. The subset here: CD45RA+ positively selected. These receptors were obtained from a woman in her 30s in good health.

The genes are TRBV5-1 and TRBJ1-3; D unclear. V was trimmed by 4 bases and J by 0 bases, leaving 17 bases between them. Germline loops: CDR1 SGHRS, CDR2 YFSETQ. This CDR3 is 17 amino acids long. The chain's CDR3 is CASSNGYLRASGNTIYF. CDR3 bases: TGCGCCAGCAGCAATGGATATCTAAGGGCCTCTGGAAACACCATATATTTT.

Written as DNA, the CDR3 is TGTGCCAGCAGCTCCGGACACCTGAACACTGAAGCTTTCTTT. It translates to CASSSGHLNTEAFF. This chain joins TRBV7-9 and TRBJ1-1; possibly TRBD1 for D (5 bases). The CDR3 is 14 amino acids. Trimming shortened V by 4 bases and J by 0 bases, and 9 bases separated the two germline ends. CDR1 is SEHNR and CDR2 is FQNEAQ in the germline V gene (reference sequence). Complete variable domain (other parts from reference TRBV7-9 and TRBJ1-1): DTGVSQNPRHKITKRGQNVTFRCDPISEHNRLYWYRQTLGQGPEFLTYFQNEAQLEKSRLLSDRFSAERPKGSFSTLEIQRTEQGDSAMYLCASSSGHLNTEAFFGQGTRLTVV.

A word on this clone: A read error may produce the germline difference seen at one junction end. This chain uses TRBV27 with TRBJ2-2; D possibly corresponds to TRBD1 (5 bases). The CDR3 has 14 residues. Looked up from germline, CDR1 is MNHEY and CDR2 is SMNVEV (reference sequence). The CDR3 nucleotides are TGTGTCAGCAGTTTTGGGGCACTTACCGGGGAGCTGTTTTTT. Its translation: CVSSFGALTGELFF.

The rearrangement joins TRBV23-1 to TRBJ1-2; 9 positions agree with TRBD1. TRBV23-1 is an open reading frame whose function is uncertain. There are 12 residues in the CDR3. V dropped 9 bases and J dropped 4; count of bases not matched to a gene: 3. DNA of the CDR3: TGCGCCAGGACAGGGGGGGGCTATGGCTACACCTTC. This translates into CARTGGGYGYTF.

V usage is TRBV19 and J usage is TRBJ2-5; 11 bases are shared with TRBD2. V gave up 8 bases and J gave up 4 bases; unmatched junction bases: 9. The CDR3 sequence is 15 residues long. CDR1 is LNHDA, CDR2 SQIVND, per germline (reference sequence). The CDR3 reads CASARLAGPTETQYF. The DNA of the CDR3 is TGTGCCAGTGCCCGACTAGCGGGACCCACAGAGACCCAGTACTTC.

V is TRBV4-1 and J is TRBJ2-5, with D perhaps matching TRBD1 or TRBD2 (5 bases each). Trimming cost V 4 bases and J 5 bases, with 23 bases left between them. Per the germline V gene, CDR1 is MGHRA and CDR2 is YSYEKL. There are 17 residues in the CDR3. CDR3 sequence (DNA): TGCGCCAGCAGCCGAGGGATGGGACCGCCTCATGGGGAGACCCAGTACTTC. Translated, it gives CASSRGMGPPHGETQYF.

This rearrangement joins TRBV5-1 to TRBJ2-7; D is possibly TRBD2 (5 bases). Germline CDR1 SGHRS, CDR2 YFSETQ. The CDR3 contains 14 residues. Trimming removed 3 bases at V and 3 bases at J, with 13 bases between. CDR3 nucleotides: TGCGCCAGCAGCTATTCCTCCGAGGGCTACGAGCAGTACTTC. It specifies CASSYSSEGYEQYF.

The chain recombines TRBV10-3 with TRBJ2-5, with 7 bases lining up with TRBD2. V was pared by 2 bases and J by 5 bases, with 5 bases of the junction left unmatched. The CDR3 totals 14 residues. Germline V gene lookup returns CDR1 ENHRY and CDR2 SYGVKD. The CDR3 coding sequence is TGTGCCATCAGTGAGGCGGGAGTGATGGAGACCCAGTACTTC. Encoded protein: CAISEAGVMETQYF.

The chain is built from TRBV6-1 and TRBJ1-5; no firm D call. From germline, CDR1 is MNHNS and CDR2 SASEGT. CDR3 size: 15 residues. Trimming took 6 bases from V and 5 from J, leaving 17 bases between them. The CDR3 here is CASSPKRLGYQPQHF. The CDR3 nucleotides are TGTGCCAGCAGCCCAAAAAGGTTGGGGTATCAGCCCCAGCATTTT.

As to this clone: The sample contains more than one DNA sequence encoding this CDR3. In DNA, the CDR3 is TGTGCCAGCAGCGTCCAGGACACCGGGGAGCTGTTTTTT. This encodes CASSVQDTGELFF. V is TRBV9 and J is TRBJ2-2; D not certain. There are 13 residues in the CDR3. The V and J ends lost 2 bases and 3 bases respectively, with 5 bases between them. Germline lookup yields CDR1 SGDLS and CDR2 YYNGEE.

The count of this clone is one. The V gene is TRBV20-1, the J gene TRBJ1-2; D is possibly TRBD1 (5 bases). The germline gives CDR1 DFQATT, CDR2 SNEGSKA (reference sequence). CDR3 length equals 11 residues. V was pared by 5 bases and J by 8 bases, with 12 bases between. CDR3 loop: CSAGRAQGYTF. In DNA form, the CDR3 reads TGCAGTGCTGGCAGGGCGCAAGGCTACACCTTC.

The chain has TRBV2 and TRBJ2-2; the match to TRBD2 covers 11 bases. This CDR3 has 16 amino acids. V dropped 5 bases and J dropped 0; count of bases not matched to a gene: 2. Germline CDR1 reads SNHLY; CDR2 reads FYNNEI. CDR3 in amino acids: CASSTSGSPNTGELFF. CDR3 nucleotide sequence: TGTGCCAGCAGTACTAGCGGGAGTCCGAACACCGGGGAGCTGTTTTTT.

CDR3 sequence: CASSGGQVYYGYTF. Written as DNA, the CDR3 is TGTGCCAGCAGCGGCGGACAGGTCTACTATGGCTACACCTTC. The chain is built from TRBV6-1 and TRBJ1-2; 7 bases agree with TRBD1. CDR1 is MNHNS, CDR2 SASEGT, per germline. V lost 6 bases and J lost 3; bases outside the gene matches: 7. The CDR3 sequence is 14 residues long.

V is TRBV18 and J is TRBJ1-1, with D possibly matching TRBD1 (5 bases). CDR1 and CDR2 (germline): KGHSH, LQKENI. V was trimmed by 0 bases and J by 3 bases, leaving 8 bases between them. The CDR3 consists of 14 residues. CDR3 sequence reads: CASSPPGQYTEAFF. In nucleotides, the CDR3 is TGTGCCAGCTCACCACCGGGGCAGTACACTGAAGCTTTCTTT.

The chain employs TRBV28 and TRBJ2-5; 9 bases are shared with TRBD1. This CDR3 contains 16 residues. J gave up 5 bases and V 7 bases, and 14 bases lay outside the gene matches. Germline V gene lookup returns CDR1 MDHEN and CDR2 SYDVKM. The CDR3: CASINRGDRVDETQYF. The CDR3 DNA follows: TGTGCCAGCATCAACAGGGGGGACAGGGTTGATGAGACCCAGTACTTC.

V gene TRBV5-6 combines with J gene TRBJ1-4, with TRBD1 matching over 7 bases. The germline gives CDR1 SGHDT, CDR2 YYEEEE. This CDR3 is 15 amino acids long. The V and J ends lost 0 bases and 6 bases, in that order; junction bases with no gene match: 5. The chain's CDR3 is CASSLGGTAYEKLFF. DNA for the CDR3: TGTGCCAGCAGCTTGGGAGGGACAGCTTATGAAAAACTGTTTTTT. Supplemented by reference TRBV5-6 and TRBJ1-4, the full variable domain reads DAGVTQSPTHLIKTRGQQVTLRCSPKSGHDTVSWYQQALGQGPQFIFQYYEEEERQRGNFPDRFSGHQFPNYSSELNVNALLLGDSALYLCASSLGGTAYEKLFFGSGTQLSVL.

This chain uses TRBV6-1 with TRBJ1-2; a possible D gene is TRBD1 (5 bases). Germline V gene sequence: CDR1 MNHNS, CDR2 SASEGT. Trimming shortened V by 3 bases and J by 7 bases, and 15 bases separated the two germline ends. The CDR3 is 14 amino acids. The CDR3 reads CASSEPGRDFGYTF. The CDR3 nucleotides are TGTGCCAGCAGTGAGCCAGGGAGGGACTTTGGCTACACCTTC.

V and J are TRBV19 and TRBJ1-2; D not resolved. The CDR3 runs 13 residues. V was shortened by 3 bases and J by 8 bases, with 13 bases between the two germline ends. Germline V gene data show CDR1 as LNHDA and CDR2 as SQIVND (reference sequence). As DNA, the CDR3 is TGTGCCAGTAGTATCCAGGTGCCGGGCGGCTACACCTTC. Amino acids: CASSIQVPGGYTF.

The CDR3 DNA follows: TGTGCCAGCAGACCAACAGGGACCTCTGGAAACACCATATATTTT. This sequence encodes CASRPTGTSGNTIYF. The J gene is TRBJ1-3, the V gene TRBV7-2; TRBD1 is a possible D gene (6 bases). The germline gives CDR1 SGHTA, CDR2 FQGNSA. Trimming pared 6 bases from V and 0 bases from J, leaving 12 bases between. This CDR3 spans 15 amino acids.

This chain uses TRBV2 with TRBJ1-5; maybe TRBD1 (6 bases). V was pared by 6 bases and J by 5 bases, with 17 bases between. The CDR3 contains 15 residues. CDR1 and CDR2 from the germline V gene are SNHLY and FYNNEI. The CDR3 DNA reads TGTGCCAGCAGCCCCAATACAGGGATCGATCAGCCCCAGCATTTT. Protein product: CASSPNTGIDQPQHF.

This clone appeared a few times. The CDR3 DNA is TGCGCCAGCAGTGACTCAACAGATCAGCCCCAGCATTTT. It specifies CASSDSTDQPQHF. The chain joins TRBV10-1 to TRBJ1-5; D gene unclear. V lost 3 bases to trimming and J lost 5 bases, with 8 bases between them. Germline V gives CDR1 WNHNN, CDR2 SYGVQD (reference sequence). The length of the CDR3 is 13 residues.

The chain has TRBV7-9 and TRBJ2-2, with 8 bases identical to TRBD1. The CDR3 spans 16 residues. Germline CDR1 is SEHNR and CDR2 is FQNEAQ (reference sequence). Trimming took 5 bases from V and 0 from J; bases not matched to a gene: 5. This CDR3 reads CASSPPGQANTGELFF. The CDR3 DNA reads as TGTGCCAGCAGCCCCCCGGGACAGGCGAACACCGGGGAGCTGTTTTTT.